This T cell receptor (beta chain) was identified during a study of blood T cell repertoires in COVID-19. The length of the CDR3 is 13 residues. Unmatched junction bases numbered 2, after V lost 7 bases and J lost 2 bases. The germline CDR1 and CDR2 sequences are LNHDA and SQIVND (reference sequence). Produced via immunoSEQ multiplex PCR; TCRdb's table is partial and in-frame only. The sample yields a few hundred thousand clones, approximately 86% seen once. The chain has TRBV19 and TRBJ1-5, with 7 bases matching TRBD1. The sample consisted of PBMCs or T cells enriched from blood (not recorded which). This clonotype was sampled from a woman aged 40 to 55 with acute COVID-19. The CDR3 region is CASNQGGNQPQHF. For the CDR3, the DNA is TGTGCCAGTAACCAGGGGGGCAATCAGCCCCAGCATTTT.